The TCR beta chain described here comes from a study of blood T cells in healthy people across ages (dated by TCRdb to the mid-2010s). In terms of the full investigation: In model experiments, template switching captured roughly one uniquely barcoded TCR beta cDNA molecule for every two T cells. Four age groups were formed from the donors: young (average approximately 17 years), middle-aged (less than 40), aged (over 55) and long-lived (roughly 81). The study analyzed two additional independent replicas of 1 million unique cDNA reads from the same blood draw for two donors, one aged 18 to 30 and one aged 80 or older. Donors of different ages were randomly distributed across sequencing lanes to avoid experimental bias. The study measured age-related changes in TCR beta repertoire diversity using deep sequencing normalized with unique cDNA molecular identifiers. What the authors observed across the whole study: Compared with the aged group, more naive CD4+ T cells, fewer expanded clones and increased TCR diversity were shown by the long-lived group, suggesting age selection. As age increased, observed TCR beta diversity per million T cells dropped in a roughly linear way, and a significant reduction was already evident by age roughly 40. Bulk unsorted PBMC profiling prevented conclusive comparison of naive and antigen-experienced compartments. Donor CMV infection status was unknown, potentially confounding age-related changes in expanded clonotypes. Estimates of total diversity from one million sequenced T cells were regarded as lower bounds and underestimates. A strong correlation was found between observed TCR beta diversity and the percentage of naive T cells measured by flow cytometry.

The CDR3 covers 13 residues, taking in both the cysteine and the phenylalanine. CDR3 DNA only is kept here, 39 bases in frame from base 1. CDR1 and CDR2, per the germline V gene, are SNHLY and FYNNEI. Systemically healthy Caucasian individuals from Russia, some 36 in total and aged roughly 6 to 100 years, were included as donors. Each donor gave about 9.2 milliliters of peripheral blood, drawn into EDTA-treated Vacutainer tubes. Ficoll-Paque density-gradient centrifugation was used to isolate PBMCs, with at least 6.5 million per sample. Trizol reagent was used to extract total RNA from the PBMCs, yielding at least 5.5 micrograms per sample. The percentages of naive CD45RAhigh/CD27high T cells were determined by flow cytometry on a PBMC aliquot from every donor. Library preparation was by 5' RACE. The sequencing machine was an Illumina HiSeq 2500. A second PCR of roughly 7 to 11 cycles was performed with a sample-barcoded 5' primer and a J-beta primer mix. Each TCR beta cDNA molecule received a unique molecular identifier from a template-switch 5' adaptor carrying 12 random nucleotides. Each sample yielded at least 2.5 million CDR3-containing paired-end reads. First-strand cDNA was synthesized from all RNA with the Mint cDNA synthesis kit, primed by a TRBC-specific oligonucleotide. All cDNA was treated with uracil-DNA glycosylase and then went through a first 18-cycle PCR with the universal primers M1SS and BC2_uni_R. The authors' analysis ran thus. For normalization, 1 million high-quality reads were randomly selected from each sample, with every read carrying a distinct molecular identifier. Instead of being binned into consensus sequences, reads with shared molecular identifiers were discarded. MiTCR, run with a Q25 quality threshold and the strictest error-elimination algorithm, handled CDR3 identification, clonotype clustering and error correction. A nonparametric unseen species model with Euler transformation was used to estimate lower-bound total TCR beta diversity. Using fastp at Q25 and MiXCR, TCRdb reprocessed the public reads and kept productive beta chains. Each entry merges the rows of one CDR3 protein and shows their most common DNA and genes. TCRdb's processing, not the authors', yielded these V and J calls. This sample is represented by about 1,600,000 distinct CDR3 sequences; roughly 40% of them were singletons. In total, the top ten clones hold 6.5% to 10% of the sample.

Points on this clonotype: Its cognate antigen has yet to be identified. Within one base of it there is no much larger clone, and no base qualities were kept.

The receptor's source is a woman younger than 30 in good health. The chain employs TRBV2 and TRBJ2-5; 7 central nucleotides agree with TRBD1. The J call is in doubt because the DNA end fits TRBJ2-7 better. Sequenced input: blood. The bases are TGTGCCAGCAGTGAAGACAGGGGAATCGAGCAGTACTTC. It translates as CASSEDRGIEQYF.